A selection of T cell receptor beta chains follows, all from one sample in a study of cytomegalovirus exposure and HLA in healthy donors. The method was immunoSEQ multiplex PCR; TCRdb's version includes in-frame clones alone and lacks a portion of them. The repertoire holds some 130,000 clones, with just under 85% as singletons. Sequencing was performed on PBMCs. The receptors derive from a man aged 25 to 40 in good health and CMV-seropositive. Both conserved end residues are part of each CDR3. Fields, in order: J gene, clone size, V gene, D gene, CDR3 protein, CDR3 DNA. A D gene is named only where the DNA matches it firmly. Rows give clone size only sometimes, using once, few, many, or a class for an expanded clone.

TRBJ2-5 | NA | TRBV9 | TRBD2 | CASSVAGLAEETQYF | TGTGCCAGCAGCGTAGCTGGACTAGCGGAAGAGACCCAGTACTTC
TRBJ2-7 | NA | TRBV5-5 | NA | CASSIAPGAYEQYF | TGTGCCAGCAGTATCGCGCCCGGGGCCTACGAGCAGTACTTC
TRBJ2-2 | NA | TRBV5-4 | NA | CASSRPTGTDTGELFF | TGTGCCAGCAGCCGGCCCACAGGGACGGACACCGGGGAGCTGTTTTTT
TRBJ2-6 | NA | TRBV11-2 | TRBD1 | CASSFGTGGSGANVLTF | TGTGCCAGCAGCTTCGGGACAGGGGGCTCTGGGGCCAACGTCCTGACTTTC
TRBJ2-3 | once | TRBV30 | NA | CAWSVGGAQYF | TGTGCCTGGAGTGTAGGAGGGGCGCAGTATTTT
TRBJ1-5 | NA | TRBV5-1 | NA | CASSLGTADSNQPQHF | TGCGCCAGCAGCTTGGGGACAGCCGATAGCAATCAGCCCCAGCATTTT
TRBJ2-1 | NA | TRBV29-1 | TRBD2 | CSVEVLAGVSEQFF | TGCAGCGTTGAAGTACTAGCGGGAGTGAGCGAGCAGTTCTTC
TRBJ2-5 | NA | TRBV5-4 | TRBD1 | CASSLATGGQETQYF | TGTGCCAGCAGCTTGGCTACAGGGGGACAAGAGACCCAGTACTTC
TRBJ1-3 | many | TRBV4-2 | TRBD1 | CASSTGQGNTIYF | TGTGCCAGCAGCACAGGACAGGGGAACACCATATATTTT
TRBJ2-7 | NA | TRBV6-6 | TRBD2 | CASRLTSGGFPYEQYF | TGTGCCAGCAGACTAACTAGCGGGGGTTTCCCCTACGAGCAGTACTTC
TRBJ2-5 | NA | TRBV7-2 | TRBD1 | CASSPGQGAWETQYF | TGTGCCAGCAGCCCGGGACAGGGGGCTTGGGAGACCCAGTACTTC
TRBJ2-1 | NA | TRBV29-1 | NA | CSVVYQRVSYNEQFF | TGCAGCGTTGTGTACCAGCGGGTATCATACAATGAGCAGTTCTTC
TRBJ1-1 | NA | TRBV30 | NA | CAWSVSGSTEAFF | TGTGCCTGGAGTGTTTCGGGGAGCACTGAAGCTTTCTTT
TRBJ1-2 | NA | TRBV11-2 | NA | CASSLDSFYGYTF | TGTGCCAGCAGCCTGGACAGCTTCTATGGCTACACCTTC
TRBJ2-7 | NA | TRBV5-6 | NA | CASSLGTDRAYEQYF | TGTGCCAGCAGCTTGGGAACTGACAGAGCCTACGAGCAGTACTTC
TRBJ2-3 | NA | TRBV4-3 | TRBD2 | CASSQDVAGGPGVARDTQYF | TGCGCCAGCAGCCAAGATGTAGCGGGGGGCCCGGGTGTGGCTCGCGATACGCAGTATTTT